The 30 T cell receptor beta chains reported below all come from one sample, sequenced in a study of blood T cell repertoires in COVID-19. This table comes from immunoSEQ multiplex PCR, and its TCRdb copy is limited to in-frame clones, with some not included. Among 240,000 or so clones, roughly 80% were seen once, and the ten largest hold 3.4%. Sequencing was performed on peripheral blood. The origin of the receptors is a young woman with acute or convalescent COVID-19.

This clone was picked up many times. CDR3 nucleotides: TGTGCCAGCAGCCCTCGAGCACGGGGGAGTAGCGGGAGGGACAATGAGCAGTTCTTC. Amino acid sequence: CASSPRARGSSGRDNEQFF. This rearrangement joins TRBV7-3 to TRBJ2-1; 11 bases map to TRBD2. The J segment lost 5 bases and the V segment lost 5 bases, leaving 17 bases of the junction unmatched. The CDR3 has 19 amino acids. CDR1 and CDR2 from the germline V gene are SGHTA and FQGTGA.

The chain links TRBV28 to TRBJ2-3; no definite D call. This CDR3 has 14 residues. The germline V and J ends were trimmed by 2 bases and 0 bases, with 6 bases remaining between them. Germline CDR1 and CDR2: MDHEN and SYDVKM. CDR3 sequence (DNA): TGTGCCAGCAGTTTAATACTCAGCACAGATACGCAGTATTTT. This sequence encodes CASSLILSTDTQYF.

V usage is TRBV30 and J usage is TRBJ2-2; D might be TRBD1 (5 bases). Germline V gives CDR1 GTSNPN, CDR2 SVGIG (reference sequence). V lost 1 base to trimming and J lost 1 base, with 13 bases between them. This CDR3 is built from 16 residues. The CDR3, as DNA: TGTGCCTGGAGTGGTGACAGTTTAATGAACACCGGGGAGCTGTTTTTT. Its translation: CAWSGDSLMNTGELFF.

The CDR3 here is CASSPGEGTQYF. For the CDR3, the DNA is TGTGCCAGCAGCCCTGGTGAGGGGACCCAGTACTTC. This chain links TRBV11-2 with TRBJ2-5; the D gene is possibly TRBD2 (5 bases). V lost 5 bases to trimming and J lost 7 bases, with 11 bases between them. The CDR3 contains 12 residues. Germline V gene data show CDR1 as SGHAT and CDR2 as FQNNGV.

This clone was recorded a few times. CDR3 loop: CASSDTGQPNTGELFF. In DNA, the CDR3 is TGTGCCAGCAGTGATACAGGACAGCCGAACACCGGGGAGCTGTTTTTT. The chain joins TRBV25-1 to TRBJ2-2; D is perhaps TRBD1 (6 bases). The V end lost 3 bases, the J end lost 0 bases, and 11 bases lay between the germline ends. This CDR3 region has 16 residues. The germline V gene encodes CDR1 MGHDK and CDR2 SYGVNS.

J is TRBJ2-5 and V is TRBV27; TRBD2 matches at 15 bases. The CDR3 has 15 amino acids. Germline V gene lookup returns CDR1 MNHEY and CDR2 SMNVEV (reference sequence). Germline trimming cut 6 bases from V and 5 bases from J; bases unmatched to any gene: 4. The CDR3 region has the DNA TGTGCCAGCAGAAGGACTAGCGGGAGGGTGGAGACCCAGTACTTC. As protein: CASRRTSGRVETQYF.

This clone was seen more than once but under ten times. The chain employs TRBV28 and TRBJ1-2; 11 positions agree with TRBD1. There are 16 residues in the CDR3. The germline gives CDR1 MDHEN, CDR2 SYDVKM. Losses at the gene ends were 7 bases for V and 5 bases for J; bases not matched to a gene: 12. The CDR3 sequence: CASKIWSDRGLYGYTF. DNA of the CDR3: TGTGCCAGCAAAATCTGGTCGGACAGGGGGCTTTATGGCTACACCTTC.

The CDR3 region is CASREGLAGVYNEQFF. CDR3 nucleotide sequence: TGCGCCAGCAGGGAGGGACTAGCGGGCGTCTACAATGAGCAGTTCTTC. The chain recombines TRBV10-2 with TRBJ2-1, with 12 bases fitting TRBD2. In germline, CDR1 is WSHSY, CDR2 SAAADI. The CDR3 is made up of 16 amino acids. V shed 6 bases and J 3 bases; nucleotides not matched to a gene: 6.

This rearrangement joins TRBV28 to TRBJ2-3, with TRBD2 matching over 7 bases. The trim removed 3 bases at V and 0 bases at J, leaving 3 bases unmatched. The germline CDR1 and CDR2 sequences are MDHEN and SYDVKM. This CDR3 is built from 15 residues. The CDR3 region is CASSFLAASTDTQYF. The DNA of the CDR3 is TGTGCCAGCAGTTTCCTAGCGGCTAGCACAGATACGCAGTATTTT.

V usage is TRBV6-4 and J usage is TRBJ1-1; 7 bases map to TRBD1. The germline V gene has CDR1 MRHNA and CDR2 SNTAGT. Trimming cost V 3 bases and J 5 bases; bases outside gene matches: 6. This CDR3 has 14 residues. The CDR3 protein is CASSEETGKTEAFF. CDR3 coding DNA: TGTGCCAGCAGTGAAGAGACAGGGAAGACTGAAGCTTTCTTT.

The chain has TRBV7-6 and TRBJ2-1, with 10 bases matching TRBD1. The ends lost 6 bases at V and 7 bases at J; junction bases unmatched: 9. The CDR3 extends over 15 amino acids. CDR1 is SGHVS, CDR2 FNYEAQ, per germline. The DNA for the CDR3 is TGTGCCAGCAGATCCGGACAGGGGGTTCTGAATGAGCAGTTCTTC. Amino acid sequence: CASRSGQGVLNEQFF.

The V call is TRBV6-5, the J call TRBJ2-3; D gene uncertain. The CDR3 covers 15 residues. Trimming cost V 0 bases and J 2 bases, with 9 bases left between them. Germline CDR1 MNHEY, CDR2 SVGAGI. The CDR3 here is CASSYSRRNTDTQYF. In DNA, the CDR3 is TGTGCCAGCAGTTACTCGAGGCGGAACACAGATACGCAGTATTTT.

CDR3 DNA sequence: TGTGCCAGCAGTTTAGGGCAGAATCAGTTCTTC. Its translation: CASSLGQNQFF. The J gene is TRBJ2-1, the V gene TRBV12-3 or TRBV12-4; no definite D call. This CDR3 spans 11 amino acids. V lost 1 base and J 13 bases, leaving 8 bases between the germline ends.

This clone showed up just once. The chain combines TRBV11-2 with TRBJ2-1, with TRBD2 as a possible D gene (5 bases). Trimming left V 1 base short and J 7 bases short, with 11 bases between. The CDR3 sequence is 14 residues long. Germline V gene sequence: CDR1 SGHAT, CDR2 FQNNGV. DNA for the CDR3: TGTGCCAGCAGCTTAGGTTGGCGGGTGAATGAGCAGTTCTTC. Translation gives CASSLGWRVNEQFF.

CDR3 in DNA: TGCGCCAGCAGCCAAGATGGCGCTAGTTACTACAATGAGCAGTTCTTC. Protein sequence: CASSQDGASYYNEQFF. The chain combines TRBV4-3 with TRBJ2-1; D is uncertain. Trimming pared 0 bases from V and 3 bases from J, leaving 12 bases between. Germline V gene data show CDR1 as LGHNA and CDR2 as YSLEER. The CDR3 covers 16 residues.

The V gene is TRBV4-3, the J gene TRBJ1-3; perhaps TRBD1 as D (6 bases). The CDR3 is made up of 14 amino acids. CDR1 is LGHNA, CDR2 YSLEER, per germline. Trimming took 4 bases from V and 6 from J, leaving 13 bases between them. The CDR3 is CASSPWSGENTIYF. CDR3 DNA sequence: TGCGCCAGCAGCCCCTGGTCAGGGGAAAACACCATATATTTT.

This chain links TRBV9 with TRBJ1-2, with a tentative D call TRBD1 (6 bases). The CDR3 runs 14 residues. From germline, CDR1 is SGDLS and CDR2 YYNGEE. V gave up 3 bases and J gave up 4 bases, with 13 bases separating them. CDR3: CASSASDSPYGYTF. The CDR3 nucleotides are TGTGCCAGCAGCGCTTCGGACAGCCCCTATGGCTACACCTTC. The complete variable domain, with remaining parts taken from reference TRBV9 and TRBJ1-2, reads DSGVTQTPKHLITATGQRVTLRCSPRSGDLSVYWYQQSLDQGLQFLIQYYNGEERAKGNILERFSAQQFPDLHSELNLSSLELGDSALYFCASSASDSPYGYTFGSGTRLTVV.

This chain connects TRBV7-2 to TRBJ2-5; D possibly corresponds to TRBD1 (6 bases). This CDR3 comprises 14 residues. Trimming removed 3 bases from V and 2 bases from J, with 10 bases in between. CDR1 is SGHTA, CDR2 FQGNSA, per germline. CDR3 residues: CASSFPDRQETQYF. CDR3 DNA: TGTGCCAGCAGCTTCCCGGACAGACAAGAGACCCAGTACTTC. The full variable domain, rest sourced from reference TRBV7-2 and TRBJ2-5, is GAGVSQSPSNKVTEKGKDVELRCDPISGHTALYWYRQSLGQGLEFLIYFQGNSAPDKSGLPSDRFSAERTGGSVSTLTIQRTQQEDSAVYLCASSFPDRQETQYFGPGTRLLVL.

This sequence joins TRBV18 and TRBJ1-4; D unclear. Trimming pared 0 bases from V and 11 bases from J, leaving 16 bases between. The V gene's germline CDR1 is KGHSH and CDR2 LQKENI. The CDR3 contains 15 residues. As DNA, the CDR3 is TGTGCCAGCTCACCACCGAGACAATCTTTCCGGAAACTGTTTTTT. Translated, it gives CASSPPRQSFRKLFF. Full variable domain (rest looked up from reference TRBV18 and TRBJ1-4): NAGVMQNPRHLVRRRGQEARLRCSPMKGHSHVYWYRQLPEEGLKFMVYLQKENIIDESGMPKERFSAEFPKEGPSILRIQQVVRGDSAAYFCASSPPRQSFRKLFFGSGTQLSVL.

This chain links TRBV6-1 with TRBJ2-2, with TRBD2 matching over 7 bases. J lost 6 bases, V lost 3 bases, and 13 bases had no gene match. Germline CDR1 is MNHNS and CDR2 is SASEGT. This CDR3 spans 17 amino acids. The CDR3 DNA follows: TGTGCCAGCAGTGATCCCCCGTGGGAGGGCCTCGCCGGGGAGCTGTTTTTT. Residues: CASSDPPWEGLAGELFF.

This clone appeared once. This rearrangement joins TRBV7-3 to TRBJ2-3; TRBD1 matches 8 bases. After removal of 5 bases from V and 4 bases from J, the junction contained 11 bases not matched to a gene. The CDR3 runs to 16 residues. CDR1 is SGHTA and CDR2 is FQGTGA in the germline V gene. CDR3 bases: TGTGCCAGCAGCGCTCGGACAGGGAGTAGTTCAGATACGCAGTATTTT. It yields the protein CASSARTGSSSDTQYF. The full variable domain, rest sourced from reference TRBV7-3 and TRBJ2-3, is GAGVSQTPSNKVTEKGKYVELRCDPISGHTALYWYRQSLGQGPEFLIYFQGTGAADDSGLPNDRFFAVRPEGSVSTLKIQRTERGDSAVYLCASSARTGSSSDTQYFGPGTRLTVL.

The chain combines TRBV9 with TRBJ2-7; 9 bases fit TRBD2. Germline V gives CDR1 SGDLS, CDR2 YYNGEE. The CDR3 extends over 19 amino acids. J gave up 0 bases and V 3 bases, and 16 bases lay outside the gene matches. The CDR3 spells CASSAGPVATSGPSYEQYF. DNA for the CDR3: TGTGCCAGCAGCGCGGGACCCGTAGCGACTAGCGGACCCTCCTACGAGCAGTACTTC.

V is TRBV2 and J is TRBJ2-1; 8 bases match TRBD1. V was pared by 11 bases and J by 3 bases, with 9 bases of the junction left unmatched. The V gene's germline CDR1 is SNHLY and CDR2 FYNNEI. The CDR3 extends over 14 amino acids. The DNA for the CDR3 is TGTGCCGGGGACAGGACGGGATACTACAATGAGCAGTTCTTC. This gives the protein CAGDRTGYYNEQFF. The full variable domain, completed using reference TRBV2 and TRBJ2-1, is EPEVTQTPSHQVTQMGQEVILRCVPISNHLYFYWYRQILGQKVEFLVSFYNNEISEKSEIFDDQFSVERPDGSNFTLKIRSTKLEDSAMYFCAGDRTGYYNEQFFGPGTRLTVL.

The DNA of the CDR3 is TGTGCCACCAGTGTTCCAAGCGGGAGGGCCGGAGATACGCAGTATTTT. Protein: CATSVPSGRAGDTQYF. The chain uses TRBV24-1 and TRBJ2-3, with 10 nucleotides matching TRBD2. Germline V gene data show CDR1 as KGHDR and CDR2 as SFDVKD. The J segment lost 5 bases and the V segment lost 5 bases, leaving 9 bases of the junction unmatched. CDR3 length: 16 amino acids.

This rearrangement joins TRBV28 to TRBJ1-4, with 7 bases that match TRBD1. CDR3 size: 17 residues. Germline assignment: CDR1 MDHEN and CDR2 SYDVKM. V was pared by 4 bases and J by 3 bases, with 11 bases of the junction left unmatched. CDR3 nucleotides: TGTGCCAGCAGTTCAAGGGACAGCTATACGGCTAATGAAAAACTGTTTTTT. This translates into CASSSRDSYTANEKLFF.

This clone showed up just once. The chain is built from TRBV13 and TRBJ2-3; D gene uncertain. V lost 3 bases, J lost 0 bases, and 16 bases lay in between. From germline, CDR1 is PRHDT and CDR2 FYEKMQ (reference sequence). The CDR3 has 17 amino acids. The CDR3 loop is CASSLVGSSASTDTQYF. CDR3 nucleotide sequence: TGTGCCAGCAGCTTGGTGGGCTCAAGTGCTAGCACAGATACGCAGTATTTT.

The chain's CDR3 is CASSPGQGDYGYTF. In DNA form, the CDR3 reads TGTGCCAGCAGCCCGGGACAGGGGGACTATGGCTACACCTTC. The rearrangement links TRBV9 to TRBJ1-2; 11 nucleotides align to TRBD1. CDR3 length: 14 amino acids. Germline V gives CDR1 SGDLS, CDR2 YYNGEE. Unmatched junction bases numbered 2, after V lost 4 bases and J lost 3 bases.

The chain is built from TRBV6-6 and TRBJ2-1, with 9 bases lining up with TRBD2. CDR3 length: 16 residues. The germline V gene encodes CDR1 MNHNY and CDR2 SVGAGI (reference sequence). The V gene end was trimmed by 0 bases and the J gene end by 4 bases; junction bases not matched to a gene: 4. CDR3 region: CASSYSAGGLYNEQFF. CDR3 nucleotides: TGTGCCAGCAGTTACTCGGCGGGAGGGCTGTACAATGAGCAGTTCTTC.

The V call is TRBV4-3, the J call TRBJ2-1; D possibly corresponds to TRBD2 (6 bases). This CDR3 contains 14 residues. Germline lookup yields CDR1 LGHNA and CDR2 YSLEER. Trimming left V 0 bases short and J 5 bases short, with 8 bases between. The CDR3 bases are TGCGCCAGCAGCCAAGATTGGAGGGACAATGAGCAGTTCTTC. This translates into CASSQDWRDNEQFF.

V gene TRBV12-3 or TRBV12-4 combines with J gene TRBJ1-6; D is possibly TRBD1 (6 bases). V was pared by 5 bases and J by 8 bases, with 10 bases between. CDR3 size: 13 residues. Here the CDR3 reads CASSLQGHSPLHF. The CDR3 region has the DNA TGTGCCAGCAGTCTACAGGGACATTCACCCCTCCACTTT.